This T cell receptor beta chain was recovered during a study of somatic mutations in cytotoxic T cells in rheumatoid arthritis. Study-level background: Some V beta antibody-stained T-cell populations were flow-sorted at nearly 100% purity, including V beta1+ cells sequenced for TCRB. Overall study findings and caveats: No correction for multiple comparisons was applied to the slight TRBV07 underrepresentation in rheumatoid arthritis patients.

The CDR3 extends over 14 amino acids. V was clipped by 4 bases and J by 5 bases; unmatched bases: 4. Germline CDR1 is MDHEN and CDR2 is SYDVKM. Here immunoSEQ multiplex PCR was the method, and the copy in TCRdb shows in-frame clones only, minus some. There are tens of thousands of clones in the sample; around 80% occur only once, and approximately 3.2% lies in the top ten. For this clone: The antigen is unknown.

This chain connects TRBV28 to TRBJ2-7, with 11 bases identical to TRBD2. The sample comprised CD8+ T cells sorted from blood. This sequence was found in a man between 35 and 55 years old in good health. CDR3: CASSSIAGGHEQYF. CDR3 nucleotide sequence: TGTGCCAGCAGTTCAATAGCGGGAGGGCACGAGCAGTACTTC.